The source of this T cell receptor beta chain is a study of early T cells in non-severe SARS-CoV-2 infection. Study summary: Chains were not paired, and sequencing was done on bulk RNA from unsorted whole blood.

The CDR3 sequence is 15 residues long. Germline V lookup: CDR1 SGHKS, CDR2 YYEKEE (reference sequence). Trimming took 0 bases from V and 9 from J, leaving 16 bases between them. Study-level results: Anti-spike CD8 specificities were favored by VDJdb matching, whose results missed private and CD4 specificities.

Ten or more counts support this clonotype. No antigen is known for it. Attachment of unique molecular identifiers was made to individual cDNA molecules. TCRdb reanalysed the 5' RACE reads using MiXCR and keeps one entry per CDR3 protein. Among under 85,000 distinct CDR3 sequences listed, approximately 5% were seen once. The sample was whole blood, taken at baseline. The TCR originated in an adult who was a healthcare worker with PCR-confirmed SARS-CoV-2 infection or an uninfected control (not recorded which). The gene calls are TRBV5-5 and TRBJ2-1, with D tentatively TRBD2 (5 bases). The CDR3 protein is CASSLGDGGLGEQFF. In DNA form, the CDR3 reads TGTGCCAGCAGCTTGGGCGACGGTGGACTGGGTGAGCAGTTCTTC.